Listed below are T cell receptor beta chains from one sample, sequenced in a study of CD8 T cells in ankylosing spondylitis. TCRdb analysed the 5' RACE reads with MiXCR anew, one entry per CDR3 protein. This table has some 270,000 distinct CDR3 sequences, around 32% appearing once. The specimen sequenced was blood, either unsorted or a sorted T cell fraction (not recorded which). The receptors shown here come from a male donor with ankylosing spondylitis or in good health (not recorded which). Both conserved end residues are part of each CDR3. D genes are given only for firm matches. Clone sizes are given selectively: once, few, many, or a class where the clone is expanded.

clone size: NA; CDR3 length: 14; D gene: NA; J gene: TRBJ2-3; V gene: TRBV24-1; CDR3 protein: CATSVSGSTDTQYF; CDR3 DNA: TGTGCCACCAGTGTGTCCGGGAGCACAGATACGCAGTATTTT
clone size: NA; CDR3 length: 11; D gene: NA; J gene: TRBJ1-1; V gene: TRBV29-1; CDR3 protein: CSVPGATEAFF; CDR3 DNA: TGCAGCGTTCCGGGGGCCACTGAAGCTTTCTTT
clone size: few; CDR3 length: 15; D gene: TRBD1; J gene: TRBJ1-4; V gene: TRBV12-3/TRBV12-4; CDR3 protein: CASSLEGTGNEKLFF; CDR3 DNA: TGTGCCAGCAGTTTAGAAGGGACAGGGAATGAAAAACTGTTTTTT
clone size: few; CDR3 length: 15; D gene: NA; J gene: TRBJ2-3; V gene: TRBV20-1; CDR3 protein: CSAIRSGPNVDTQYF; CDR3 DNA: TGCAGTGCTATAAGATCCGGGCCCAACGTGGATACGCAGTATTTT
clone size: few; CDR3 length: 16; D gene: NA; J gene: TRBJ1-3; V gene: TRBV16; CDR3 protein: CASSQLGGSPGNTIYF; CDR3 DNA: TGTGCCAGCAGCCAATTGGGCGGCAGTCCTGGAAACACCATATATTTT
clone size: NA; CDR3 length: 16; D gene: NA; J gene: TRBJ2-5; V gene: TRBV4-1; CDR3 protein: CASSQELSQYQETQYF; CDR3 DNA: TGCGCCAGCAGCCAAGAACTTTCCCAGTACCAAGAGACCCAGTACTTC
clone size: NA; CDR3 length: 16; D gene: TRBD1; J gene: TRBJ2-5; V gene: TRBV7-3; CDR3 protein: CASSVSGTGLRETQYF; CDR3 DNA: TGTGCCAGCAGCGTATCCGGGACAGGGCTGCGGGAGACCCAGTACTTC
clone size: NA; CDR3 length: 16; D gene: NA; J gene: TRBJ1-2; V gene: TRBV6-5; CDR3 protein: CASSSAGTTISYGYTF; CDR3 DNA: TGTGCCAGCAGTTCAGCCGGGACAACTATTTCCTATGGCTACACCTTC
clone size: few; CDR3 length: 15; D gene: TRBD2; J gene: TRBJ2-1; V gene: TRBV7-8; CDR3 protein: CASSIRSGGQNEQFF; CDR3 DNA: TGTGCCAGCAGCATTCGGAGCGGGGGGCAAAATGAGCAGTTCTTC
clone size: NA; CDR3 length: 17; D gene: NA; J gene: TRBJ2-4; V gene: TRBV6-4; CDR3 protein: CASTEIGIPRAKNIQYF; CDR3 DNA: TGTGCCAGCACCGAGATTGGGATCCCACGGGCAAAAAACATTCAGTACTTC
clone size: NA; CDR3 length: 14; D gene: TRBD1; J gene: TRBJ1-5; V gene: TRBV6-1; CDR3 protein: CASSRQGRSQPQHF; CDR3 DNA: TGTGCCAGCAGTCGACAGGGTCGAAGTCAGCCCCAGCATTTT
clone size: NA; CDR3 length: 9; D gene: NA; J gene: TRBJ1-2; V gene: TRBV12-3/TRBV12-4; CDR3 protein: CASSSPTTF; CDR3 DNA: TGTGCCAGCAGCTCCCCAACCACCTTC
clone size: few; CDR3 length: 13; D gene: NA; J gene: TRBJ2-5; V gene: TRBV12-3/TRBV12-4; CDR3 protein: CASNNNGGETQYF; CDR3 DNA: TGTGCCAGCAACAACAACGGAGGAGAGACCCAGTACTTC
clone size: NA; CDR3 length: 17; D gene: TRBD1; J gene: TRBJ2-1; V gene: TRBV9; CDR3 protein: CASSVTGAIEWGNEQFF; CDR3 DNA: TGTGCCAGCAGTGTTACAGGGGCAATAGAATGGGGCAATGAGCAGTTCTTC
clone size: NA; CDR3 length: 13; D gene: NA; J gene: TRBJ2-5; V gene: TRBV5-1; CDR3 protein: CASSLVPWETQYF; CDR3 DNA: TGCGCCAGCAGCTTGGTGCCATGGGAGACCCAGTACTTC
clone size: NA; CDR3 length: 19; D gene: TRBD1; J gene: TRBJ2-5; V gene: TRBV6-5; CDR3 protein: CASSYSEYLGRGRQETQYF; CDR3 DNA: TGTGCCAGCAGTTACTCGGAGTATTTGGGCAGGGGGCGTCAGGAGACCCAGTACTTC